This TCR beta chain was retrieved from a study of naive and memory T cell subsets. This clonotype was picked up a small number of times. Its antigen remains unidentified. V shed 5 bases, J shed 2 bases, and the junction held 8 bases outside the gene matches. Looked up from germline, CDR1 is ENHRY and CDR2 is SYGVKD. This CDR3 has 17 residues. An equimolar mix of two oligonucleotides served as the beta constant-region primer for TRBC1 and TRBC2. Four rounds of PCR amplified the ligated cDNA using nested alpha and beta constant-region primers plus SP2. In TCRdb, the UMI-ligation and nested PCR reads were re-called with MiXCR into one record per CDR3 protein. The table lists about 120,000 distinct CDR3 sequences, 35% to 40% of them singletons. Findings and limits, study-wide: In naive cells, over 85% of TCR sequences were seen only once.

The chain links TRBV10-3 to TRBJ2-7; 14 bases are a match to TRBD2. Sequenced: central memory CD4+ T cells from blood. The sequence was collected from a human donor in good health. The CDR3 sequence: CAISNPGLAGAPYEQYF. CDR3 nucleotides: TGTGCCATCAGTAATCCGGGACTAGCGGGAGCCCCCTACGAGCAGTACTTC.